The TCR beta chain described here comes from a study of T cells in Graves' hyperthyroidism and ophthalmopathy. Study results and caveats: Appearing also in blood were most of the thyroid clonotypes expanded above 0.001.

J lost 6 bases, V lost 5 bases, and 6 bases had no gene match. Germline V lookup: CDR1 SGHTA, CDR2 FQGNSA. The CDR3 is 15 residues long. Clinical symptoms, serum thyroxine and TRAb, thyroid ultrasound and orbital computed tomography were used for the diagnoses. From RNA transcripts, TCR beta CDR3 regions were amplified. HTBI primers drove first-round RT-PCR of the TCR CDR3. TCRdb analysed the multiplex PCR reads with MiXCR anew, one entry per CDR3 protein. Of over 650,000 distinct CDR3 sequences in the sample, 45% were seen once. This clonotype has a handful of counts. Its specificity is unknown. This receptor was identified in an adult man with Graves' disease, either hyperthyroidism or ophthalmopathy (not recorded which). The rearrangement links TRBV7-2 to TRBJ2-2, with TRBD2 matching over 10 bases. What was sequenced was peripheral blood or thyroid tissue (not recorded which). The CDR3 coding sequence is TGTGCCAGCAGCCACAGCGGGAGGGCGGCCGGGGAGCTGTTTTTT. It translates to CASSHSGRAAGELFF.